This T cell receptor (beta chain) was identified in a study of T cell repertoires in cytomegalovirus infection. Study overall: CMV epitopes that were recently identified and HLA-C-restricted were used alongside well-studied HLA-B-restricted ones. Findings and caveats of the study: HLA-C-restricted CMV clonotypes gave the most frequent clonotype in two of eight donors. People with CMV and the relevant HLA were identified by cumulative public TCR beta family frequency.

The V end was cut by 8 bases, the J end by 3 bases, with 17 bases between. This CDR3 has 15 residues. Germline V gene sequence: CDR1 MNHEY, CDR2 SMNVEV (reference sequence). TCRdb reprocessed the reads with MiXCR, giving one entry per CDR3 protein. Here the sample spans a few hundred thousand distinct CDR3 sequences, approximately 25% being singletons. For this clonotype: Its matching antigen is unknown. The conserved closing phenylalanine or tryptophan is absent in this CDR3, likely reflecting a read error.

V usage is TRBV27 and J usage is TRBJ1-5; no firm D call. This TCR was recovered from a human donor in good health (CMV status not recorded). Some clones in this sample may be carry-over from other donors' samples. The material sequenced was cultured PBMCs, taken from culture after CMV antigen stimulation. CDR3 DNA: TGTGCCAGCTCGTTAGAGGCAGGCTTCAATCAGCCCCAGCATTCT. The encoded protein is CASSLEAGFNQPQHS.